The rows below give T cell receptor beta chains drawn from one sample of a study of blood T cell repertoires in COVID-19. The assay was immunoSEQ multiplex PCR, and TCRdb's table has in-frame clones only and misses some. The sample has roughly 180,000 clones; around 86% are singletons. The sequenced sample consisted of PBMCs or T cells enriched from blood (not recorded which). The receptors come from a woman in her twenties or thirties who had recovered from COVID-19. The CDR3 runs from the conserved cysteine through the conserved F or W.

V gene	J gene	CDR3 protein
TRBV29-1	TRBJ1-4	CSVKRGGGTNEKLFF
TRBV2	TRBJ2-6	CASSGQQGSGANVLTF
TRBV5-4	TRBJ2-7	CASSSRDRGHEQYF
TRBV7-8	TRBJ1-3	CASSQMTVSSGNTIYF
TRBV9	TRBJ2-2	CASSVAGTGGNTGELFF
TRBV2	TRBJ2-1	CASSDTGTRGGDEQFF
TRBV11-2	TRBJ1-5	CASSTETGFGNQPQHF
TRBV19	TRBJ1-5	CASSHRGYQPQHF
TRBV21-1	TRBJ2-6	CASSKSCYRTSGSSGANVLTF
TRBV10-3	TRBJ2-3	CAISETWTSGTFTDTQYF
TRBV5-1	TRBJ2-4	CASSLNSGLAKNIQYF
TRBV5-1	TRBJ1-4	CASSPNGQGYEKLFF
TRBV7-6	TRBJ1-1	CASTREVWTEAFF
TRBV5-6	TRBJ1-3	CASTLQGIGGNTIYF
TRBV6-1	TRBJ1-2	CASSEGAATYGYTF
TRBV6-5	TRBJ1-2	CASSQGGNYGYTF
TRBV30	TRBJ2-7	CAWGTSGRAAWQDEQYF
TRBV9	TRBJ2-7	CASSLGQGAYEQYF
TRBV28	TRBJ2-3	CASSLPRTGGADTQYF
TRBV2	TRBJ2-2	CASSVVGVDTGELFF
TRBV2	TRBJ1-1	CASRDTGFMNTEAFF
TRBV5-1	TRBJ2-6	CASSLGGGFGGANVLTF
TRBV2	TRBJ2-2	CASSESKKTGELFF
TRBV4-1	TRBJ1-4	CASSQVETINEKLFF
TRBV7-8	TRBJ2-7	CASSSRHTKSYEQYF
TRBV28	TRBJ2-7	CASSFTSGISYEQYF
TRBV18	TRBJ2-6	CASSPVSMRSSGANVLTF
TRBV28	TRBJ2-7	CASRVAGVLSYEQYF
TRBV5-6	TRBJ2-7	CASRLTGSSYEQYF
TRBV6-2/TRBV6-3	TRBJ2-2	CASSWFLSTGELFF
TRBV10-3	TRBJ2-7	CATAGEGSGYEQYF
TRBV2	TRBJ2-7	CATLEEEVYEQYF
TRBV11-2	TRBJ2-7	CASSLGRLAYEQYF
TRBV6-6	TRBJ1-1	CASSKQAGQNTEAFF
TRBV18	TRBJ1-2	CASSPGQGQYGYTF
TRBV19	TRBJ2-1	CASRSRTGGAYNEQFF
TRBV5-4	TRBJ2-3	CASSPFGDGKGDTQYF
TRBV24-1	TRBJ2-5	CATSDWQLETQYF
TRBV5-1	TRBJ2-1	CASTPGGFSYNEQFF
TRBV20-1	TRBJ2-1	CSARDKNEQFF
TRBV4-1	TRBJ2-7	CASSQDPGVAGATTYEQYF
TRBV28	TRBJ2-7	CASSPLFYEQYF
TRBV30	TRBJ1-3	CAWDSYSGNTIYF
TRBV12-3/TRBV12-4	TRBJ1-1	CASSSGTGYEAFF
TRBV12-3/TRBV12-4	TRBJ1-2	CASSLSFNYGYTF
TRBV23-1	TRBJ1-2	CASSLLNRGSYGYTF